The clone carrying this TCR beta chain has a handful of counts. The data stem from a study of early T cells in non-severe SARS-CoV-2 infection. Across the whole study: The study sequenced bulk RNA from unsorted whole blood, with chains unpaired.

This CDR3 is built from 14 residues. V shed 5 bases and J shed 5 bases, with 16 bases lying between them. Looked up from germline, CDR1 is SGHRS and CDR2 is YFSETQ. Separate cDNA molecules each had unique molecular identifiers attached to them. TCRdb redid the calling of the 5' RACE reads with MiXCR, one entry per CDR3 protein. The sample has tens of thousands of distinct CDR3 sequences; around 9.6% are singletons. V gene TRBV5-1 combines with J gene TRBJ2-5; D remains unclear. This clonotype was sampled from an adult who was a healthcare worker with PCR-confirmed SARS-CoV-2 infection or an uninfected control (not recorded which). Source: whole blood, taken at baseline. CDR3 coding DNA: TGCGCCAGCAGTCCCGAAGAAATGAGGGAGACCCAGTACTTC. Its translation is CASSPEEMRETQYF.